Each of the 28 T cell receptor beta chains below was sequenced from the same sample in a study of blood T cell repertoires in COVID-19. Sequenced by immunoSEQ multiplex PCR; TCRdb stores in-frame clones only, minus some. The profile covers around 250,000 clones, with approximately 84% appearing a single time and roughly 3.6% taken by the ten largest. Sequenced sample: PBMCs or T cells enriched from blood (not recorded which). The receptors come from a man aged 50-59 years who had recovered from COVID-19.

Comment on this clone: Other DNA sequences of this sample code for an identical CDR3. The genes are TRBV10-3 and TRBJ1-2; D call uncertain. The CDR3 totals 12 residues. V was trimmed by 2 bases and J by 8 bases, leaving 9 bases between them. Per germline, CDR1 ENHRY and CDR2 SYGVKD. For the CDR3, the DNA is TGTGCCATCAGTGAGCCGGGAAGAGGCTACACCTTC. It codes for CAISEPGRGYTF.

The V gene is TRBV28, the J gene TRBJ1-2; 9 bases align to TRBD1. The junction had 7 bases not matched to a gene; V was cut back by 6 bases and J by 5 bases. CDR1 is MDHEN and CDR2 is SYDVKM in the germline V gene. There are 14 residues in the CDR3. The CDR3 region has the DNA TGTGCCAGCAGGTGGACAGGGGTTGGATATGGCTACACCTTC. Amino acid sequence: CASRWTGVGYGYTF.

The chain combines TRBV18 with TRBJ1-1; D not certain. Germline V gene sequence: CDR1 KGHSH, CDR2 LQKENI. The CDR3 runs 13 residues. The V and J ends lost 5 bases and 0 bases respectively, with 7 bases between them. The CDR3: CASSEGMNTEAFF. Written as DNA, the CDR3 is TGTGCCAGCTCAGAGGGAATGAACACTGAAGCTTTCTTT.

The rearrangement joins TRBV25-1 to TRBJ2-7; 11 bases fit TRBD2. Losses at the gene ends were 7 bases for V and 4 bases for J; bases not matched to a gene: 9. Germline V gives CDR1 MGHDK, CDR2 SYGVNS. The CDR3 is made up of 15 amino acids. CDR3 residues: CASTAPTSGNYEQYF. Here the CDR3 DNA reads TGTGCCAGCACTGCCCCGACTAGCGGGAATTACGAGCAGTACTTC.

This clone was seen a few times. This chain connects TRBV18 to TRBJ2-5; TRBD1 aligns across 9 bases. Germline-derived CDR1 and CDR2 are KGHSH and LQKENI. The CDR3 has 18 amino acids. J was trimmed by 2 bases and V by 2 bases; bases with no gene match: 12. Here the CDR3 DNA reads TGTGCCAGCTCACCAACGCCGGGACAGGGAAGTGAGCAAGAGACCCAGTACTTC. It is translated as CASSPTPGQGSEQETQYF.

This chain uses TRBV6-4 with TRBJ1-6; D unclear. The V end was cut by 4 bases, the J end by 8 bases, with 9 bases between. Germline CDR1 and CDR2: MRHNA and SNTAGT. CDR3 length: 13 amino acids. In DNA form, the CDR3 reads TGTGCCAGCAGTGTTGAACTGGATTCACCCCTCCACTTT. The encoded protein is CASSVELDSPLHF.

The chain employs TRBV3-1 (or the pseudogene TRBV3-2) and TRBJ1-5; maybe TRBD1 (5 bases). The CDR3 is 13 residues long. The ends were cut back, 5 bases at V and 4 bases at J, with 9 bases in the middle. Germline-derived CDR1 and CDR2 are LGHDT and YNNKEL (reference sequence). CDR3 residues: CASSEGLNQPQHF. CDR3 coding DNA: TGTGCCAGCAGCGAGGGACTTAATCAGCCCCAGCATTTT.

This chain connects TRBV7-2 to TRBJ1-5; D is perhaps TRBD1 (6 bases). This CDR3 is built from 15 residues. Germline assignment: CDR1 SGHTA and CDR2 FQGNSA. V lost 5 bases and J lost 7, with 18 bases in between. As DNA, the CDR3 is TGTGCCAGCAGCGTCCAGACTTCAGGGGACCAGCCCCAGCATTTT. It specifies CASSVQTSGDQPQHF.

The chain recombines TRBV5-4 with TRBJ1-2, with 7 bases that match TRBD1. The length of the CDR3 is 17 residues. Germline CDR1 is SGHNT and CDR2 is YYREEE (reference sequence). The trim removed 3 bases at V and 1 base at J, leaving 12 bases unmatched. The chain's CDR3 is CASSWGQPNDVNYGYTF. CDR3 DNA sequence: TGTGCCAGCAGCTGGGGACAGCCAAACGACGTTAACTATGGCTACACCTTC.

The V gene is TRBV11-2, the J gene TRBJ2-7; 9 positions agree with TRBD2. Germline loops: CDR1 SGHAT, CDR2 FQNNGV. The V gene end was trimmed by 7 bases and the J gene end by 2 bases; junction bases not matched to a gene: 6. The length of the CDR3 is 14 residues. CDR3 DNA: TGTGCCAGCACCCCTCTAGCGGGACCCTACGAGCAGTACTTC. This codes for CASTPLAGPYEQYF.

J is TRBJ2-1 and V is TRBV11-1; 11 bases are shared with TRBD1. The CDR3 loop spans 15 amino acids. V shed 1 base, J shed 4 bases, and the junction held 0 bases outside the gene matches. Germline CDR1 is SGHAT and CDR2 is FQDESV (reference sequence). In DNA form, the CDR3 reads TGTGCCAGCAGCTTAGGGGACAGGGGGTACAATGAGCAGTTCTTC. Translation gives CASSLGDRGYNEQFF.

This chain uses TRBV2 with TRBJ2-5; 8 bases are a match to TRBD2. This CDR3 contains 14 residues. V dropped 6 bases and J dropped 4; count of bases not matched to a gene: 7. Germline values: CDR1 SNHLY, CDR2 FYNNEI. CDR3 bases: TGTGCCAGCAGGAAGCGGGGGTGGATAGAGACCCAGTACTTC. Translation gives CASRKRGWIETQYF.

This chain connects TRBV5-6 to TRBJ1-3; 7 nucleotides align to TRBD1. CDR1 SGHDT and CDR2 YYEEEE come from the germline V gene. This CDR3 contains 15 residues. Trimming removed 0 bases from V and 8 bases from J; junction bases left unmatched: 8. The CDR3 is CASSLAGTAQDTIYF. The CDR3 DNA follows: TGTGCCAGCAGCTTGGCGGGGACAGCCCAGGACACCATATATTTT. The full variable domain, with the rest looked up from reference TRBV5-6 and TRBJ1-3, is DAGVTQSPTHLIKTRGQQVTLRCSPKSGHDTVSWYQQALGQGPQFIFQYYEEEERQRGNFPDRFSGHQFPNYSSELNVNALLLGDSALYLCASSLAGTAQDTIYFGEGSWLTVV.

The J gene is TRBJ1-4, the V gene TRBV11-3; D is ambiguous. Between the trimmed V and J ends, which lost 5 bases and 5 bases, there was a span of 15 bases. CDR3 length: 15 residues. Germline V gives CDR1 SGHNT, CDR2 YENEEA. The CDR3 sequence: CASSLNGDTNEKLFF. The CDR3 region has the DNA TGTGCCAGCAGCCTAAACGGGGATACAAATGAAAAACTGTTTTTT.

V and J are TRBV6-5 and TRBJ1-2; no firm D call. The CDR3 is made up of 13 amino acids. CDR1 MNHEY and CDR2 SVGAGI come from the germline V gene. Trimming shortened V by 7 bases and J by 3 bases, and 12 bases separated the two germline ends. The DNA of the CDR3 is TGTGCCAGCACCCTACAGCCAGACTATGGCTACACCTTC. This codes for CASTLQPDYGYTF.

The genes are TRBV27 and TRBJ1-6; 7 bases line up with TRBD1. The CDR3 is made up of 16 amino acids. The germline CDR1 and CDR2 sequences are MNHEY and SMNVEV (reference sequence). The V segment lost 6 bases and the J segment 9 bases; nucleotides outside the gene matches: 14. The CDR3 loop is CASSQLAGTAGSPLHF. As DNA, the CDR3 is TGTGCCAGCAGCCAGCTTGCCGGGACAGCGGGTTCACCCCTCCACTTT.

The chain links TRBV19 to TRBJ1-5; no clear D gene. The CDR3 is 13 residues long. In germline, CDR1 is LNHDA, CDR2 SQIVND (reference sequence). V shed 5 bases and J shed 4 bases, with 9 bases lying between them. The CDR3 spells CASSGRENQPQHF. CDR3 sequence (DNA): TGTGCCAGTAGTGGGCGGGAGAATCAGCCCCAGCATTTT. Combining the CDR3 with reference TRBV19 and TRBJ1-5 gives the whole variable domain DGGITQSPKYLFRKEGQNVTLSCEQNLNHDAMYWYRQDPGQGLRLIYYSQIVNDFQKGDIAEGYSVSREKKESFPLTVTSAQKNPTAFYLCASSGRENQPQHFGDGTRLSIL.

This chain joins TRBV21-1 and TRBJ2-7; TRBD1, the table's D call, lacks a check against the DNA. TRBV21-1 is assigned pseudogene status. This CDR3 has 19 residues. This chain's CDR3 is CASSKCPITTGFFRYEQYF. CDR3 in DNA: TGTGCCAGCAGCAAATGTCCCATAACAACAGGATTCTTTAGGTACGAGCAGTACTTC.

The DNA of the CDR3 is TGTGCCAGCAGCAAAGGCACAGGGGGACCGGCCGGGGAGCTGTTTTTT. Translating gives CASSKGTGGPAGELFF. This chain connects TRBV3-1 (or the pseudogene TRBV3-2) to TRBJ2-2; 8 bases map to TRBD1. This CDR3 has 16 residues. V gave up 5 bases and J gave up 6 bases; unmatched junction bases: 11. Germline-derived CDR1 and CDR2 are LGHDT and YNNKEL (reference sequence).

V usage is TRBV6-5 and J usage is TRBJ2-7; 7 nucleotides match TRBD2. Germline V gene sequence: CDR1 MNHEY, CDR2 SVGAGI. V lost 8 bases and J lost 3; bases outside the gene matches: 13. The length of the CDR3 is 15 residues. The CDR3 protein is CASSYLAGELYEQYF. The CDR3 DNA reads as TGTGCCAGCTCCTACTTGGCGGGAGAACTCTACGAGCAGTACTTC.

The chain combines TRBV19 with TRBJ2-3; D not certain. CDR1 is LNHDA, CDR2 SQIVND, per germline (reference sequence). V lost 9 bases to trimming and J lost 5 bases, with 15 bases between them. The CDR3 runs 13 residues. The CDR3 nucleotides read TGTGCCAGACCAAGTAAACGCGGAGATACGCAGTATTTT. Encoded protein: CARPSKRGDTQYF. Drawing the rest from reference TRBV19 and TRBJ2-3, the complete variable domain is DGGITQSPKYLFRKEGQNVTLSCEQNLNHDAMYWYRQDPGQGLRLIYYSQIVNDFQKGDIAEGYSVSREKKESFPLTVTSAQKNPTAFYLCARPSKRGDTQYFGPGTRLTVL.

The chain recombines TRBV7-8 with TRBJ1-2; the match to TRBD1 covers 7 bases. The CDR3 totals 13 residues. V lost 5 bases and J lost 8; bases outside the gene matches: 8. Germline-derived CDR1 and CDR2 are SGHVS and FQNEAQ. CDR3 coding DNA: TGTGCCAGCAGCCGCCTCGGGACAGCGGGCTACACCTTC. This translates into CASSRLGTAGYTF.

The rearrangement uses TRBV7-4 and TRBJ2-7, with TRBD2 as a possible D gene (6 bases). The CDR3 spans 14 residues. V was pared by 5 bases and J by 3 bases, with 14 bases between. Per germline, CDR1 SGHVT and CDR2 SQSDAQ. CDR3 DNA: TGTGCCAGCAGCCCTAGGGACTTATACTACGAGCAGTACTTC. Amino acid sequence: CASSPRDLYYEQYF.

The chain joins TRBV25-1 to TRBJ1-6; possibly TRBD1 for D (5 bases). The CDR3 covers 13 residues. The germline V gene encodes CDR1 MGHDK and CDR2 SYGVNS. The V end lost 6 bases, the J end lost 8 bases, and 11 bases lay between the germline ends. The CDR3 region has the DNA TGTGCCAGCAGCGCCGGGGGTCATTCACCCCTCCACTTT. It yields the protein CASSAGGHSPLHF.

The chain recombines TRBV7-8 with TRBJ1-2; 8 bases fit TRBD1. Germline-derived CDR1 and CDR2 are SGHVS and FQNEAQ. V lost 5 bases and J lost 8; bases outside the gene matches: 13. This CDR3 spans 15 amino acids. As DNA, the CDR3 is TGTGCCAGCAGCGGAGACAGGGGACACGGGGGCGGCTACACCTTC. Translating it yields CASSGDRGHGGGYTF.

The chain couples TRBV7-6 to TRBJ2-3; D not resolved. The CDR3 is 14 amino acids. The germline V and J ends were trimmed by 2 bases and 1 base, with 7 bases remaining between them. Per the germline V gene, CDR1 is SGHVS and CDR2 is FNYEAQ. Here the CDR3 DNA reads TGTGCCAGCAGCTTACTCCGGGGCACAGATACGCAGTATTTT. Amino acid sequence: CASSLLRGTDTQYF.

The V gene is TRBV7-2, the J gene TRBJ2-7; TRBD2 is a possible D gene (6 bases). CDR1 SGHTA and CDR2 FQGNSA come from the germline V gene. Trimming took off 3 bases at V and 3 bases at J, with 12 bases between the two ends. CDR3 length equals 14 residues. This chain's CDR3 is CASSLWPEGYEQYF. As DNA, the CDR3 is TGTGCCAGCAGCTTGTGGCCGGAGGGCTACGAGCAGTACTTC. The whole variable domain, filled in from reference TRBV7-2 and TRBJ2-7, reads GAGVSQSPSNKVTEKGKDVELRCDPISGHTALYWYRQSLGQGLEFLIYFQGNSAPDKSGLPSDRFSAERTGGSVSTLTIQRTQQEDSAVYLCASSLWPEGYEQYFGPGTRLTVT.

The V and J genes are TRBV7-2 and TRBJ1-2; TRBD1 matches at 9 bases. V trimming: 4 bases; J trimming: 1 base; junction bases outside the gene matches: 7. Germline V lookup: CDR1 SGHTA, CDR2 FQGNSA. The CDR3 runs to 16 residues. The CDR3: CASSSNPGQGNYGYTF. CDR3 in DNA: TGTGCCAGCAGCTCCAATCCGGGACAGGGTAACTATGGCTACACCTTC.